The 8 T cell receptor beta chains below come from one sample, sequenced in a study of blood T cell repertoires in COVID-19. TCRdb's copy holds only in-frame clones and misses some; the assay was immunoSEQ multiplex PCR. The data hold about 280,000 clones, with roughly 87% observed a single time. The specimen sequenced was PBMCs or T cells enriched from blood (not recorded which). The receptors come from a middle-aged woman who had recovered from COVID-19.

This clone has a single count. The rearrangement joins TRBV24-1 to TRBJ2-7; possible D gene TRBD1, 6 bases. Germline assignment: CDR1 KGHDR and CDR2 SFDVKD. V was clipped by 4 bases and J by 6 bases, with 12 bases between them. This CDR3 spans 13 amino acids. DNA for the CDR3: TGTGCCACCAGTGAACAGGGAAATCGCGAGCAGTACTTC. This gives the protein CATSEQGNREQYF.

The chain uses TRBV5-1 and TRBJ2-1; weak D call: TRBD2 (6 bases). The CDR3 length is 16 residues. V was clipped by 0 bases and J by 9 bases, with 19 bases between them. Germline lookup yields CDR1 SGHRS and CDR2 YFSETQ. The chain's CDR3 is CASSLGTRDGRGEQFF. CDR3 DNA: TGCGCCAGCAGCTTGGGAACGCGGGACGGGCGTGGTGAGCAGTTCTTC.

V is TRBV10-1 and J is TRBJ2-3; possible D gene TRBD1, 6 bases. The length of the CDR3 is 15 residues. Germline CDR1 WNHNN, CDR2 SYGVQD (reference sequence). The germline V and J ends were trimmed by 3 bases and 4 bases, with 14 bases remaining between them. In DNA, the CDR3 is TGCGCCAGCAGTGATCCGGGACAAAACGCAGATACGCAGTATTTT. This gives the protein CASSDPGQNADTQYF.

This chain links TRBV14 with TRBJ2-7; a weak D match, TRBD2 (5 bases). The CDR3 length is 16 residues. Germline loops: CDR1 SGHDN, CDR2 FVKESK. V shed 2 bases and J shed 6 bases, with 20 bases lying between them. The CDR3 DNA sequence: TGTGCCAGCAGCCAAAGATCCATCCTCTCTACTAGCGAGCAGTACTTC. Protein sequence: CASSQRSILSTSEQYF.

The chain uses TRBV19 and TRBJ1-4; a possible D gene is TRBD1 (5 bases). Germline-derived CDR1 and CDR2 are LNHDA and SQIVND (reference sequence). This CDR3 spans 15 amino acids. V gave up 1 base and J gave up 3 bases, with 9 bases separating them. The CDR3 loop is CASSIGQRANEKLFF. CDR3 DNA sequence: TGTGCCAGTAGTATAGGACAGCGCGCTAATGAAAAACTGTTTTTT. The variable domain in full, completed from reference TRBV19 and TRBJ1-4, reads DGGITQSPKYLFRKEGQNVTLSCEQNLNHDAMYWYRQDPGQGLRLIYYSQIVNDFQKGDIAEGYSVSREKKESFPLTVTSAQKNPTAFYLCASSIGQRANEKLFFGSGTQLSVL.

The chain employs TRBV9 and TRBJ1-1; D gene unclear. This CDR3 is 14 amino acids long. V gave up 0 bases and J gave up 0 bases, with 6 bases separating them. Germline V gene lookup returns CDR1 SGDLS and CDR2 YYNGEE. The CDR3 loop reads CASSVAGMNTEAFF. CDR3 DNA: TGTGCCAGCAGCGTAGCAGGAATGAACACTGAAGCTTTCTTT.

The chain links TRBV5-1 to TRBJ1-1, with 8 bases matching TRBD1. The CDR3 spans 17 residues. The V segment lost 0 bases and the J segment 1 base; nucleotides outside the gene matches: 8. Looked up from germline, CDR1 is SGHRS and CDR2 is YFSETQ. CDR3 in DNA: TGCGCCAGCAGCTTGGCCACTGGGACAGGATGGAACACTGAAGCTTTCTTT. This encodes CASSLATGTGWNTEAFF.

The chain recombines TRBV28 with TRBJ2-1; 11 bases are shared with TRBD2. Germline V CDR1 and CDR2: MDHEN, SYDVKM. The CDR3 loop spans 15 amino acids. J gave up 3 bases and V 7 bases, and 5 bases lay outside the gene matches. CDR3: CASNRLAGGYNEQFF. Written as DNA, the CDR3 is TGTGCCAGCAACCGGCTAGCGGGAGGCTACAATGAGCAGTTCTTC.